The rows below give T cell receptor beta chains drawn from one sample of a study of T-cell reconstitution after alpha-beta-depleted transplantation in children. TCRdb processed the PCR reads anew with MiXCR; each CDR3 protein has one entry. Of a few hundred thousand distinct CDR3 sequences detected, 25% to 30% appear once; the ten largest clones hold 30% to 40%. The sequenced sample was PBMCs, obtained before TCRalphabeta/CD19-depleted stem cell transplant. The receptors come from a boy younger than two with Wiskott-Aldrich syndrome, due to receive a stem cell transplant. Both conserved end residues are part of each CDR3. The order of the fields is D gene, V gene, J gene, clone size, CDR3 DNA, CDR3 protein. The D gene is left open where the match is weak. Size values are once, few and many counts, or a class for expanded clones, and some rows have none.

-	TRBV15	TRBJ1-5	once	TGTGCCACCAGCAGACGGACGGGGGCGCAGGGCAATCAGCCCCAGCATTTT	CATSRRTGAQGNQPQHF
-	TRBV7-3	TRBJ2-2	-	TGTGCCAGCAGCTCCGGGACGCCAACCGGGGAGCTGTTTTTT	CASSSGTPTGELFF
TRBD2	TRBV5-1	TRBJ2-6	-	TGCGCCAGCAGTCCTTTGACTAGCGGGAGGGCTGGGGCCAACGTCCTGACTTTC	CASSPLTSGRAGANVLTF
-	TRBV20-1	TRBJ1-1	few	TGCAGTGCTAGCATACAGATTAACACTGAAGCTTTCTTT	CSASIQINTEAFF
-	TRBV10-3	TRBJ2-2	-	TGTGCCATCAGTGATCCAGGGAAGTACACCGGGGAGCTGTTTTTT	CAISDPGKYTGELFF
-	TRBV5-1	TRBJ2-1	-	TGCGCCAGCAGCCCCCCGAGGGGGGCCTCCTACAATGAGCAGTTCTTC	CASSPPRGASYNEQFF
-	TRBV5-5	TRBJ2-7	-	TGTGCCAGCAGCTTCTTTCAGAGCTACGAGCAGTACTTC	CASSFFQSYEQYF
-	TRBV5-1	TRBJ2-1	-	TGCGCCAGCAGCTTGGCCGGGGGACGGGTTGATGAGCAGTTCTTC	CASSLAGGRVDEQFF
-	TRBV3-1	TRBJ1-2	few	TGTGCCAGCAGCCAAGTCGCAGGGTCTAATGGCTACACCTTC	CASSQVAGSNGYTF
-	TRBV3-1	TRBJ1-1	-	TGTGCCAGCAGCCTGACAGGACGAGCTTTCTTT	CASSLTGRAFF
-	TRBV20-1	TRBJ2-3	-	TGCAGTGCTAGAGATCTCCGGGGAGCGGATACGCAGTATTTT	CSARDLRGADTQYF
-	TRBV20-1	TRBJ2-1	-	TGCAGTGCTAGTGGCAGTAACAATGAGCAGTTCTTC	CSASGSNNEQFF
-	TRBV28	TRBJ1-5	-	TGTGCCAGCAGTTTACGGACAACTTTTAGCAATCAGCCCCAGCATTTT	CASSLRTTFSNQPQHF
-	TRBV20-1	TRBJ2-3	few	TGCAGTGCTAGACCAGGGGCAGATACGCAGTATTTT	CSARPGADTQYF
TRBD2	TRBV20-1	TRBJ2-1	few	TGCAGTGCTAGAGTACAGACTAGCGGGAGGGCTGAGCAGTTCTTC	CSARVQTSGRAEQFF
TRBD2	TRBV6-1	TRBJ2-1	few	TGTGCCAGCAGAGGAGGGAGGGCTGGCAATGAGCAGTTCTTC	CASRGGRAGNEQFF
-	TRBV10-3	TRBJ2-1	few	TGTGCCATCAGTGTTGGCCCTAGCGCCCCGAGCTCCTACAATGAGCAGTTCTTC	CAISVGPSAPSSYNEQFF
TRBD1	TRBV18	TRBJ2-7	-	TGTGCCAGCTCACCAACCGGACAGGGTGAAACCTACGAGCAGTACTTC	CASSPTGQGETYEQYF
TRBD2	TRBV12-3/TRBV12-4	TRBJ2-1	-	TGTGCCAGCAGTTTATGGTTGGGGGAACTAGCGGCTCCCTACAATGAGCAGTTCTTC	CASSLWLGELAAPYNEQFF
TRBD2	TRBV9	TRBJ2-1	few	TGTGCCAGCAGCGTAGGAGGGAGGGCCTACAATGAGCAGTTCTTC	CASSVGGRAYNEQFF
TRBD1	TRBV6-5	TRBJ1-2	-	TGTGCCAGCAGTTCCGAACTGACAGGGAATGGCTACACCTTC	CASSSELTGNGYTF
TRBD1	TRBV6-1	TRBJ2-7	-	TGTGCCAGCAGTGAACTGGGACAGGCGACTCCAGAATTC	CASSELGQATPEF
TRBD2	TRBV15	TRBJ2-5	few	TGTGCCACCAGCTTTGGGACTAGCGGGGAGACCCAGTACTTC	CATSFGTSGETQYF
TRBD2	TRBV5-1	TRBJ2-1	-	TGCGCCAGCAGCTTGGACCGGGACTATTCTAGCAATGAGCAGTTCTTC	CASSLDRDYSSNEQFF
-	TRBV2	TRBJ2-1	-	TGTGCCAGCAGCCTGGCTAAGCGAAGCTCCTACAATGAGCAGTTCTTC	CASSLAKRSSYNEQFF
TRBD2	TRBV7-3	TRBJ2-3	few	TGTGCCAGCAGCTTAAGGCCGGGACTAGGCACAGATACGCAGTATTTT	CASSLRPGLGTDTQYF
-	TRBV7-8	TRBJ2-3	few	TGTGCCAGCAGCCGACTGTCGTCTAGCGGCACAGATACGCAGTATTTT	CASSRLSSSGTDTQYF
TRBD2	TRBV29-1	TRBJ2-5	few	TGCAGCGTTGCCGGGACTAGCGGGAGGGCCGGGGAGACCCAGTACTTC	CSVAGTSGRAGETQYF
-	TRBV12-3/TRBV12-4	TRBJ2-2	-	TGTGCCAGCAGCCGAGGGGTCCTGAACACCGGGGAGCTGTTTTTT	CASSRGVLNTGELFF
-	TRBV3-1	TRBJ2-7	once	TGTGCCAGCAGCCCCGCTTTGGCAGGGGTGTTCTACGAGCAGTACTTC	CASSPALAGVFYEQYF
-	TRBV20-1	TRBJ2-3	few	TGCAGTGCCCCCGGACCCTTAAGACCACCTAACTCCCCAGATACGCAGTATTTT	CSAPGPLRPPNSPDTQYF
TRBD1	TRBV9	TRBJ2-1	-	TGTGCCAGCAGCTCTACAGGGGGTGGAAATGAGCAGTTCTTC	CASSSTGGGNEQFF
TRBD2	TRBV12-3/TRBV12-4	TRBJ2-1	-	TGTGCCAGCAGTTTAACACTAGCGGGAGAACCTGAGCAGTTCTTC	CASSLTLAGEPEQFF
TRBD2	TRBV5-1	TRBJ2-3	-	TGCGCCAGCAGCTCGGGGGTCGTGGCGGGAGCCGGCACAGATACGCAGTATTTT	CASSSGVVAGAGTDTQYF
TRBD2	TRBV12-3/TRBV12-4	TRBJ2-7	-	TGTGCCAGCACCCAACGACTAGCAGATACCTACGAGCAGTACTTC	CASTQRLADTYEQYF
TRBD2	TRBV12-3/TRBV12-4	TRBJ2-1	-	TGTGCCAGCAGTCTATCTAGCGGGGGATTCTACAATGAGCAGTTCTTC	CASSLSSGGFYNEQFF
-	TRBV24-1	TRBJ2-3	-	TGTGCCACCAGTGATTTGGGTGGGGGAACAAACACCGCGACGCAGTATTTT	CATSDLGGGTNTATQYF